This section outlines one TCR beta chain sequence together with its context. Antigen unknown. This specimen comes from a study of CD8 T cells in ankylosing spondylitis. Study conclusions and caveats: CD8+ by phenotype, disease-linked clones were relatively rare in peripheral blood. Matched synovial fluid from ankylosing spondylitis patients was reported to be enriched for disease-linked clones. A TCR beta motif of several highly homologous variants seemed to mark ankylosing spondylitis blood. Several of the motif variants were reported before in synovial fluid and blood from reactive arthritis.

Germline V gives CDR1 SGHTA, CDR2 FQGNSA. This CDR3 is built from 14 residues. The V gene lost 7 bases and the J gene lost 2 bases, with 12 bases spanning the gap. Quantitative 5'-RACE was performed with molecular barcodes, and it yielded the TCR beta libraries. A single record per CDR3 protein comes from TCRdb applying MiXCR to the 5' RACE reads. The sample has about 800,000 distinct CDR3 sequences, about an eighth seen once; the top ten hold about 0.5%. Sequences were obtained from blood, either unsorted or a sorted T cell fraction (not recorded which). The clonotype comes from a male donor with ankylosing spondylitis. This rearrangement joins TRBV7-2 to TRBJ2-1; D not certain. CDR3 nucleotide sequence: TGTGCCAGCACCCAGTCGTGGGCCTACAATGAGCAGTTCTTC. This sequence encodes CASTQSWAYNEQFF.